This TCR beta chain appears in the sequencing data of a study of early T cells in non-severe SARS-CoV-2 infection. In the study overall: Chains were unpaired, as sequencing was done on bulk RNA from unsorted whole blood.

Germline CDR1 and CDR2: MNHEY and SMNVEV (reference sequence). V dropped 4 bases and J dropped 4; count of bases not matched to a gene: 3. This CDR3 is 13 amino acids long. The table lists this clonotype with many counts. TCRdb independently ran MiXCR on the 5' RACE reads; one entry per CDR3 protein. The sample shows roughly 58,000 distinct CDR3 sequences, approximately 10% of them seen only once. The receptor was derived from an adult who was a healthcare worker with PCR-confirmed SARS-CoV-2 infection or an uninfected control (not recorded which). Material: whole blood. V is TRBV27 and J is TRBJ1-2; 7 bases are shared with TRBD1. As DNA, the CDR3 is TGTGCCAGCAGTTCCGACAGGGCCTATGGCTACACCTTC. Encoded protein: CASSSDRAYGYTF.